This T cell receptor beta chain was sequenced for a study of human T cells and chemical hapten exposure. Each CDR3 protein is one row after TCRdb ran MiXCR on the RACE reads. This sample carries roughly 40,000 distinct CDR3 sequences, approximately 13% of them seen once, and the ten largest clones take over 5.5%. This clonotype was detected a few times. The antigen remains undetermined. CDR3 length: 11 amino acids. Germline CDR1 reads SNHLY; CDR2 reads FYNNEI. Trimming pared 6 bases from V and 6 bases from J, leaving 7 bases between. Time point: pre-sensitization, week 0. Treatment indicated: therapeutic diphenylcyclopropenone sensitization with weekly scalp DPC. Study conclusions and caveats: PT1 expanded TCR counts and patch test score were linked, and their correlation was positive.

The sequence derives from a woman aged 30 to 39 with alopecia areata. Some clones in this sample may be carry-over from other donors' samples. The chain carries TRBV2 and TRBJ2-3; D uncertain. The sequenced sample was whole blood, obtained in connection with sensitization to the hapten diphenylcyclopropenone (DPC). The CDR3: CASSLYDTQYF. CDR3 DNA: TGTGCCAGCAGCCTGTACGATACGCAGTATTTT.